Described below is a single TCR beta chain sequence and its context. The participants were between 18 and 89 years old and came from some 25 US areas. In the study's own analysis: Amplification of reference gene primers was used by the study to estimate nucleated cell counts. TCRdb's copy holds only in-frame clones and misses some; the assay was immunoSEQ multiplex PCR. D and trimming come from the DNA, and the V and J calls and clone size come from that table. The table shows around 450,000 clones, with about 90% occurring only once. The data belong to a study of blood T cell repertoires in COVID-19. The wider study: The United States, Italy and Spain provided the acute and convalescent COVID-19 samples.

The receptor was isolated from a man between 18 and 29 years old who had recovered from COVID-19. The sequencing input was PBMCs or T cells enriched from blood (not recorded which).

The CDR3 nucleotides are TGTGCCAGCAGCTTAGGGGGGCGGCGGTCGAATGAAAAACTGTTTTTT. Amino acids: CASSLGGRRSNEKLFF. This chain uses TRBV11-3 with TRBJ1-4; weak D call: TRBD1 (6 bases). The CDR3 consists of 16 residues. In germline, CDR1 is SGHNT, CDR2 YENEEA. V was shortened by 1 base and J by 5 bases, with 14 bases between the two germline ends.